This TCR beta chain was captured by sequencing in a study of cytomegalovirus exposure and HLA in healthy donors (TCRdb year 2017). For the wider study: An earlier analysis of several hundred of the donors reported 250 to 300 Gb of sequence data and 100 million to 140 million unique TCR beta sequences from about 179 million T cells. HLA typing covered class I and class II loci at four-digit resolution. Besides the first cohort of about 730 subjects, a separate validation cohort made up of 120 different subjects was used. About 300 gigabases of sequencing data and tens of millions of unique TCR sequences were included in an early release covering several hundred HLA-typed donors. Rather than drawing on any new phenotypic data, the later analysis identified candidate immune exposures from TCR beta sequences and the way those sequences occurred across donors. Among about 360 genotyped donors of the cohort, an average of approximately 240,000 unique TCR beta nucleotide sequences were sequenced per donor, roughly a sixth of them non-productive. Typing coverage varied by locus: roughly 620-640 donors for A, B, C, DRB1 and DQB1; roughly 500 for DQA1; more than 600 for DPA1; 450 to 480 for DPB1. The T cell repertoires of 666 subjects were profiled by immunosequencing and related to cytomegalovirus serostatus. To decide whether each TCR beta V gene segment behaved as functional or pseudogenic, an earlier analysis of nearly 600 of the donors relied on high-throughput TCR beta sequencing. The study was designed to test whether signatures of past pathogen exposure could be identified by cataloging public T cell receptors. Four to six DR-DQ haplotypes were handled as single units for association and clustering, since linkage in the cohort was strong. Among the approximately 430 genotyped donors, approximately 76% belonged to the genetic ancestry cluster associated with self-reported Caucasian donors. To study patterns of TCR occurrence, a later analysis re-analyzed previously published TCR beta repertoires from 700 or so donors and added high-resolution HLA genotyping. A later genetic analysis took genome-wide SNP genotypes for about 65% of the roughly 670 donors and used that subset as a discovery cohort. Donor age, sex, ethnicity and CMV serostatus were collected together with the repertoire data. To predict cytomegalovirus infection status, the study combined high-throughput TCR immunosequencing, statistical association of individual TCRs with disease status, and machine learning. All discovery cohort repertoires had been generated using a single sequencing platform. The paper as a whole reports these results and caveats: According to the authors, the approach could potentially be generalized to other disease states and immunological phenotypes. Because some donors lacked HLA typing at each locus, the association tests relied only on the typed subset. A few of the identified cytomegalovirus-associated TCR beta chains were confirmed in vitro to be specific for cytomegalovirus antigens. Presence/absence analyses assumed roughly uniform sequencing depth across donors, an assumption that may not hold. A later analysis associated about 17,000 TCR beta sequences with specific HLA alleles at a false discovery rate of 0.05. In both the original and validation cohorts, the classifier was reported to diagnose cytomegalovirus status with high specificity and sensitivity. The cohort was sequenced for TCR beta chains only, and without alpha or paired-chain data the features that could be detected were limited. In a later analysis, HLA-associated TCR beta chains showed more clonal expansion and lower generation probabilities than non-associated chains that were equally common. When HLA alleles, especially DR and DQ, strongly co-occurred, TCR associations were difficult to assign to individual alleles. Because counts were too low, 15 to 20 rarely observed V segments, including chromosome 9 orphons, were left out of the earlier analysis of some 600 of the donors. Most CMV-associated TCR beta chains appeared to be HLA-restricted in a later analysis, and the HLA associations seemed to be driven largely by CMV exposure. A further reported finding was that TCR beta sequences accurately predicted the HLA-A and HLA-B alleles for most subjects in the first cohort. The 87-base-pair reads could not distinguish some IMGT-functional V segments, including TRBV6-2 and TRBV6-3, so those segments were excluded. An earlier analysis of approximately 590 of the donors showed that most TCR beta V segments appeared in productive rearrangements either about 87% or about 30% of the time, which broadly matched IMGT annotations. A cluster of highly shared sequence variants was judged likely to be a technical artifact of the sequencing pipeline. In a later genetic analysis, a missense DCLRE1C variant was associated with V-gene and J-gene trimming of TCR beta chains, and the association was replicated in an independent cohort. Most TCR sequences were observed very rarely across donors, whereas some public TCRs were present in many individuals. In a later analysis, the rate of TCR association differed among HLA loci, with DRB1 alleles having the most associated TCRs and HLA-C alleles having the fewest. Correlated functional status among segregating V segments might be attributable to linkage disequilibrium, but an unknown experimental factor could not be ruled out. The study gave a list of under 200 TCR beta chains associated with cytomegalovirus. A later genetic analysis reported fewer N-insertions in productive TCRs among donors in an Asian-associated ancestry cluster than the roughly 620-donor mean. Immune exposure information for the cohort was limited to CMV serostatus. According to a later analysis, parvovirus B19, influenza, CMV and Epstein-Barr virus appeared linked to several top co-occurrence clusters.

To note about this clone: Its antigen remains unidentified. Base-call qualities are not available, and no considerably larger clone is one nucleotide away.

The cohort was made up of about 670 healthy bone marrow donors. Cohort members were all nominally healthy when sampled, although unrecorded immune exposures were likely present. The donor tested CMV seropositive and was one of the 289 seropositive cohort members. A peripheral blood sample was provided by each donor, and peripheral blood mononuclear cells were used for TCR beta sequencing. Genomic DNA was extracted from the blood cell samples with the Qiagen DNeasy Blood Extraction Kit. CDR1 and CDR2, per the germline V gene, are SGHRS and YFSETQ. Inclusive of the bounding cysteine and phenylalanine, the CDR3 is 17 residues long. The kept DNA is CDR3 alone, 51 bases in frame from the first base. V is shortened by 3 bases, J by 1 base, and the region joining them spans 18 bases. The receptor library was made with the immunoSEQ multiplex PCR assay. A mixture of 60 forward primers for TCR Vbeta segments and 13 reverse primers for TCR Jbeta segments was used in the multiplex PCR. A multiplex PCR assay on genomic DNA amplified the CDR3 region of rearranged TCR beta genes. Amplified TCR beta libraries were sequenced as 87-base-pair reads on the Illumina HiSeq System. Per the source publication's procedure: A later analysis tallied around 80 million unique TCR beta chains across the 700 or so repertoires, and some 12 million of those chains were shared by two or more donors. Raw reads were error-corrected and collapsed into unique sequences with a nearest-neighbor algorithm that merged closely related sequences to remove PCR and sequencing errors. Alignment of CDR3 sequences to IMGT reference sequences was used to assign V, D and J gene segments. For a sequence to be retained, a match of at least six nucleotides to both a V gene segment and a J gene segment was required. Rearrangements were classified as productive when the CDR3 lacked stop codons and remained in frame with V and J, and all other rearrangements were classified as non-productive. CDR3 was defined by IMGT convention, running from the second conserved V-encoded cysteine to the conserved J-encoded phenylalanine. Sequences without an unambiguous match to a single V gene segment were excluded from the earlier analysis of over 500 of the donors. An earlier analysis of 587 of the donors classified V segments as functional when productive rearrangements were above 56.7% and as segregating when the standard deviation between donors was above 5%. To diagnose cytomegalovirus status from the catalog of TCR beta chain sequences, a statistical classification framework was built. A later analysis assigned V and J genes by comparing TCR nucleotide sequences with IMGT/GENE-DB human TR gene sequences. The TCRdist pipeline was used in a later analysis to assign CDR3 sequences and most-parsimonious VDJ recombination scenarios. In a later analysis, each TCR beta chain was defined by its CDR3 amino acid sequence together with its V-gene family, and reads without a unique V-gene family were excluded. To address suspected cross-contamination and a sequencing artifact, a later analysis removed around 600 highly shared, low-generation-probability nucleotide sequences. A later analysis calculated a clonal expansion index for each public chain from normalized within-repertoire ranks of inferred template counts. A later analysis computed generation probabilities with a VDJ recombination model fitted to out-of-frame rearrangements, and checked the results against IGoR. In a later analysis, hypergeometric tests were used to score TCR-TCR, TCR-HLA and TCR-CMV co-occurrence, with a repertoire-size bias correction applied to TCR pairs. A later analysis estimated false discovery rates by permuting HLA or CMV assignments 20 times. In a later analysis, co-occurring TCRs were grouped with DBSCAN, and TCRdist sequence similarity was added when clustering was performed within HLA-allele-positive subsets. Co-occurrence clustering excluded repertoires with fewer than 30,000 or more than 120,000 public chains, plus five with anomalous nucleotide sharing. Entries here come from immuneACCESS through TCRdb and include only in-frame sequences with V and J called. Some clones fail to appear in such tables; in the studies checked, an unresolved V gene covers under half of the shortfall, and the cause of the remainder is unknown. V, J and clone size were drawn from that table, and D and trimming were deduced from the DNA. For this sample the table gives around 150,000 clones, of which around 86% were detected only once. Just over 8% of the sample belongs to the ten largest clones.

The chain is made from TRBV5-1 and TRBJ2-3; no confident D gene assignment can be made. This TCR came from a woman aged 50 to 60 in good health and CMV-seropositive. The specimen was PBMCs. The DNA sequence is as follows: TGCGCCAGCAGCTACGGCACGGCGGCCGTTCGCACAGATACGCAGTATTTT. Its protein product is CASSYGTAAVRTDTQYF. When the CDR3 is completed using the reference TRBV5-1 and TRBJ2-3 genes on either side, the full variable domain is KAGVTQTPRYLIKTRGQQVTLSCSPISGHRSVSWYQQTPGQGLQFLFEYFSETQRNKGNFPGRFSGRQFSNSRSEMNVSTLELGDSALYLCASSYGTAAVRTDTQYFGPGTRLTVL.